The 25 T cell receptor beta chains reported below all come from one sample, sequenced in a study of shared clonotypes between healthy human individuals. Repertoires were generated with immunoSEQ multiplex PCR, while TCRdb's copy carries only in-frame clones and drops some. Of roughly 2.6 million clones in the sample, 85% to 95% are singletons; the top ten hold more than 0.12%. Sequences were obtained from naive CD4+ T cells sorted from blood. Subset denoted: CD45RA+ positively selected. Every receptor here comes from a man between 18 and 35 years old in good health.

CDR3 nucleotide sequence: TGCGCCAGCAGTGAGTCAAGGGATACAAGTGAGCAGTTCTTC. Translating gives CASSESRDTSEQFF. V usage is TRBV10-1 and J usage is TRBJ2-1, with no clear D. Trimming removed 0 bases from V and 9 bases from J, with 12 bases in between. Germline CDR1 WNHNN, CDR2 SYGVQD (reference sequence). CDR3 length: 14 residues.

The chain recombines TRBV27 with TRBJ2-1, with a weak D call TRBD1 (5 bases). Germline CDR1 is MNHEY and CDR2 is SMNVEV (reference sequence). V was cut by 2 bases and J by 7 bases, with 12 bases left in between. This CDR3 is built from 14 residues. CDR3 residues: CASSLHQGRNEQFF. DNA of the CDR3: TGTGCCAGCAGTTTACACCAGGGAAGGAATGAGCAGTTCTTC.

The chain couples TRBV30 to TRBJ1-5, with a possible D match to TRBD1 (6 bases). The germline V and J ends were trimmed by 3 bases and 9 bases, with 18 bases remaining between them. The V gene's germline CDR1 is GTSNPN and CDR2 SVGIG (reference sequence). This CDR3 is 14 amino acids long. The CDR3 bases are TGTGCCTGGAGCCAGGGGATCCTCACCAGGCCCCAGCATTTT. The encoded protein is CAWSQGILTRPQHF.

This chain links TRBV6-6 with TRBJ2-7; D unresolved. Trimming took off 4 bases at V and 4 bases at J, with 8 bases between the two ends. The CDR3 has 12 amino acids. Germline V gene lookup returns CDR1 MNHNY and CDR2 SVGAGI (reference sequence). The CDR3 DNA reads TGTGCCAGCAGTTCCCCAAATTACGAGCAGTACTTC. This encodes CASSSPNYEQYF.

V and J are TRBV6-5 and TRBJ1-1, with TRBD1 identical over 9 bases. V gave up 6 bases and J gave up 4 bases; unmatched junction bases: 9. Germline CDR1 and CDR2: MNHEY and SVGAGI. The CDR3 has 15 residues. The CDR3 loop is CASSATGQGLTEAFF. DNA for the CDR3: TGTGCCAGCAGCGCCACTGGACAGGGGCTCACTGAAGCTTTCTTT.

Comment on this clone: This sample includes further DNA sequences coding for the same CDR3. The chain uses TRBV19 and TRBJ2-7, with TRBD1 matching 7 bases. CDR3 size: 13 residues. CDR1 LNHDA and CDR2 SQIVND come from the germline V gene (reference sequence). J was trimmed by 1 base and V by 6 bases; bases with no gene match: 3. The CDR3 loop is CASSSTGSYEQYF. The CDR3 coding sequence is TGTGCCAGTAGCTCGACAGGGTCCTACGAGCAGTACTTC.

The V and J genes are TRBV7-2 and TRBJ1-2; no reliable D call. Trimming shortened V by 0 bases and J by 5 bases, and 13 bases separated the two germline ends. The CDR3 is 15 amino acids. CDR1 is SGHTA, CDR2 FQGNSA, per germline. The CDR3 DNA reads as TGTGCCAGCAGCTTAGCCGACGGGCAGAAATATGGCTACACCTTC. It specifies CASSLADGQKYGYTF.

The V and J genes are TRBV10-3 and TRBJ2-6; no reliable D call. Germline V CDR1 and CDR2: ENHRY, SYGVKD. Trimming shortened V by 0 bases and J by 0 bases, and 3 bases separated the two germline ends. The CDR3 loop spans 15 amino acids. CDR3 sequence reads: CAISESSSGANVLTF. As DNA, the CDR3 is TGTGCCATCAGTGAGTCCAGCTCTGGGGCCAACGTCCTGACTTTC.

Concerning this clone: Other DNA sequences of this sample code for an identical CDR3. The rearrangement joins TRBV19 to TRBJ1-4, with D unresolved. V was trimmed by 3 bases and J by 7 bases, leaving 6 bases between them. Germline lookup yields CDR1 LNHDA and CDR2 SQIVND (reference sequence). The CDR3 length is 12 residues. CDR3 nucleotide sequence: TGTGCCAGTAGTATCGGCGGTGAAAAACTGTTTTTT. Translated, it gives CASSIGGEKLFF.

The chain recombines TRBV28 with TRBJ1-4; 10 positions match TRBD1. CDR3 length: 15 amino acids. The junction had 8 bases not matched to a gene; V was cut back by 11 bases and J by 2 bases. In germline, CDR1 is MDHEN, CDR2 SYDVKM. CDR3: CAALDRGLTNEKLFF. Written as DNA, the CDR3 is TGTGCCGCACTCGACAGGGGGCTGACTAATGAAAAACTGTTTTTT. Using reference TRBV28 and TRBJ1-4 for the parts outside the CDR3, the full variable domain is DVKVTQSSRYLVKRTGEKVFLECVQDMDHENMFWYRQDPGLGLRLIYFSYDVKMKEKGDIPEGYSVSREKKERFSLILESASTNQTSMYLCAALDRGLTNEKLFFGSGTQLSVL.

V and J are TRBV10-3 and TRBJ1-2; tentatively, D is TRBD1 (5 bases). V dropped 4 bases and J dropped 8 bases, with 20 bases sitting between them. Germline V gives CDR1 ENHRY, CDR2 SYGVKD. This CDR3 is 15 amino acids long. The DNA of the CDR3 is TGTGCCATCAGTGGATCGCAGGGTGGCATAAGGGGCTACACCTTC. Translated, it gives CAISGSQGGIRGYTF.

The gene calls are TRBV7-3 and TRBJ2-1; a weak D match, TRBD2 (5 bases). V was cut by 3 bases and J by 8 bases, with 14 bases left in between. The length of the CDR3 is 14 residues. Germline-derived CDR1 and CDR2 are SGHTA and FQGTGA. CDR3 sequence reads: CASSFKPLGDEQFF. CDR3 DNA: TGTGCCAGCAGCTTCAAACCCCTCGGGGATGAGCAGTTCTTC.

This chain links TRBV29-1 with TRBJ2-1; the match to TRBD2 covers 10 bases. The germline V gene has CDR1 SQVTM and CDR2 ANQGSEA. This CDR3 region has 16 residues. V trimming: 5 bases; J trimming: 7 bases; junction bases outside the gene matches: 14. Here the CDR3 reads CSVQSGGASWANEQFF. CDR3 bases: TGCAGCGTTCAAAGCGGGGGGGCAAGTTGGGCAAATGAGCAGTTCTTC.

The V and J genes are TRBV5-6 and TRBJ2-3; D is uncertain. CDR1 SGHDT and CDR2 YYEEEE come from the germline V gene. V was trimmed by 2 bases and J by 7 bases, leaving 14 bases between them. The CDR3 length is 14 residues. The CDR3 sequence is CASSLLVSGYTQYF. Here the CDR3 DNA reads TGTGCCAGCAGCTTATTAGTCTCCGGGTATACGCAGTATTTT. The entire variable domain, with the rest obtained from reference TRBV5-6 and TRBJ2-3, is as follows: DAGVTQSPTHLIKTRGQQVTLRCSPKSGHDTVSWYQQALGQGPQFIFQYYEEEERQRGNFPDRFSGHQFPNYSSELNVNALLLGDSALYLCASSLLVSGYTQYFGPGTRLTVL.

The chain recombines TRBV29-1 with TRBJ1-1; 7 bases fit TRBD1. Germline V gene lookup returns CDR1 SQVTM and CDR2 ANQGSEA. V lost 4 bases to trimming and J lost 4 bases; unmatched junction nucleotides: 9. The CDR3 sequence is 14 residues long. CDR3 protein: CSVGGGADRTEAFF. The CDR3 DNA is TGCAGCGTTGGAGGGGGCGCCGATCGCACTGAAGCTTTCTTT.

This sequence joins TRBV6-5 and TRBJ2-7, with a possible D match to TRBD2 (5 bases). CDR3 length: 14 amino acids. From germline, CDR1 is MNHEY and CDR2 SVGAGI. Trimming left V 4 bases short and J 1 base short, with 11 bases between. This chain's CDR3 is CASSLGSGSYEQYF. CDR3 coding DNA: TGTGCCAGCAGTTTGGGAAGCGGTTCCTACGAGCAGTACTTC.

Comment on this clone: Distinct nucleotide sequences in the sample also encode this CDR3. The chain recombines TRBV5-1 with TRBJ2-5; D is perhaps TRBD1 (5 bases). Germline V gene lookup returns CDR1 SGHRS and CDR2 YFSETQ. V shed 0 bases and J shed 4 bases, with 10 bases lying between them. The CDR3 runs to 14 residues. This chain's CDR3 is CASSLGQGSETQYF. In DNA, the CDR3 is TGCGCCAGCAGCTTGGGGCAGGGTTCAGAGACCCAGTACTTC.

A note on this clone: The sample has other DNA sequences that encode this CDR3 too. The chain links TRBV11-2 to TRBJ2-5; D gene uncertain. Trimming stripped 1 base from V and 4 bases from J, with 10 bases between. Germline V lookup: CDR1 SGHAT, CDR2 FQNNGV. The CDR3 is 14 amino acids. This CDR3 reads CASSLVVWGETQYF. CDR3 DNA: TGTGCCAGCAGCTTAGTAGTCTGGGGAGAGACCCAGTACTTC.

The chain has TRBV2 and TRBJ2-1; 11 bases are a match to TRBD2. The CDR3 runs to 22 residues. CDR1 is SNHLY, CDR2 FYNNEI, per germline. V gave up 2 bases and J gave up 1 base; unmatched junction bases: 19. CDR3 residues: CASSEWLVTGPTSGTSYNEQFF. In nucleotides, the CDR3 is TGTGCCAGCAGTGAATGGTTGGTGACAGGGCCGACTAGCGGGACGTCCTACAATGAGCAGTTCTTC.

This clone appeared a single time. The gene calls are TRBV7-2 and TRBJ2-5; D is unresolved. There are 13 residues in the CDR3. The ends were cut back, 5 bases at V and 5 bases at J, with 12 bases in the middle. The germline gives CDR1 SGHTA, CDR2 FQGNSA. The CDR3 region has the DNA TGTGCCAGCAGCCCCCCGGTTCGGGAGACCCAGTACTTC. It yields the protein CASSPPVRETQYF.

The gene calls are TRBV19 and TRBJ2-7; 8 bases match TRBD1. Germline CDR1 LNHDA, CDR2 SQIVND (reference sequence). With 4 bases clipped from V and 5 bases from J, the junction kept 10 bases outside the gene matches. The CDR3 has 15 residues. CDR3: CASSTARTGTNEQYF. CDR3 coding DNA: TGTGCCAGTAGTACAGCGCGGACAGGGACCAACGAGCAGTACTTC.

The chain employs TRBV6-1 and TRBJ1-5; tentative D call: TRBD1 (6 bases). V dropped 0 bases and J dropped 4 bases, with 16 bases sitting between them. CDR1 and CDR2 from the germline V gene are MNHNS and SASEGT. The CDR3 is 17 residues long. The CDR3 loop is CASSEAIGGPANQPQHF. CDR3 coding DNA: TGTGCCAGCAGTGAAGCGATTGGGGGCCCGGCGAATCAGCCCCAGCATTTT.

This chain joins TRBV6-1 and TRBJ1-6; TRBD1 aligns across 8 bases. The V gene end was trimmed by 6 bases and the J gene end by 9 bases; junction bases not matched to a gene: 7. The CDR3 has 14 amino acids. In germline, CDR1 is MNHNS, CDR2 SASEGT. CDR3 in amino acids: CASSGGQGGSPLHF. The CDR3 DNA reads TGTGCCAGCAGCGGAGGACAGGGAGGTTCACCCCTCCACTTT.

The J gene is TRBJ2-3, the V gene TRBV7-8, with a tentative D call TRBD2 (6 bases). V lost 9 bases and J lost 1, with 14 bases in between. Germline-derived CDR1 and CDR2 are SGHVS and FQNEAQ. CDR3 size: 14 residues. The DNA of the CDR3 is TGTGCCAGTAGGGATGGCGGGGGCACAGATACGCAGTATTTT. Encoded protein: CASRDGGGTDTQYF.

This clone showed up just a few times. In nucleotides, the CDR3 is TGTGCCAGCAGCGTAGGACAGGGGGGAAGTGGCTACACCTTC. This encodes CASSVGQGGSGYTF. V is TRBV9 and J is TRBJ1-2, with 9 bases identical to TRBD1. The CDR3 covers 14 residues. The V gene end was trimmed by 0 bases and the J gene end by 7 bases; junction bases not matched to a gene: 4. Per the germline V gene, CDR1 is SGDLS and CDR2 is YYNGEE.